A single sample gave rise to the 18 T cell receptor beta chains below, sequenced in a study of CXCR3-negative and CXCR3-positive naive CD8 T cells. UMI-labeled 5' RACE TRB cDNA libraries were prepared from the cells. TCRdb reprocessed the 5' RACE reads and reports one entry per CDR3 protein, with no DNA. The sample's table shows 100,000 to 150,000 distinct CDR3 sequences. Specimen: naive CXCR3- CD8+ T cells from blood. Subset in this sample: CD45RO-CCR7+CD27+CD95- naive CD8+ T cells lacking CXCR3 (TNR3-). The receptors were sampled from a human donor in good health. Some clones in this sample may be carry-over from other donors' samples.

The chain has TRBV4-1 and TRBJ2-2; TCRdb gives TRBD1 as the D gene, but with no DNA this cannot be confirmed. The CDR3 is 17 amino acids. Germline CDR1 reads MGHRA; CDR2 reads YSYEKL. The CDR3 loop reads CASSRSPDRLNTGELFF.

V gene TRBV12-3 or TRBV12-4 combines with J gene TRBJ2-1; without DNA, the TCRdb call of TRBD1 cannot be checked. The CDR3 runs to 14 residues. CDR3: CASNPSGLFDEQFF.

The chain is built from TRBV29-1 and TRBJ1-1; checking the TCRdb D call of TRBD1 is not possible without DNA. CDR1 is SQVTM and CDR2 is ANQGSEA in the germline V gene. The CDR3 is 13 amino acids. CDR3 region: CSVGQGANTEAFF.

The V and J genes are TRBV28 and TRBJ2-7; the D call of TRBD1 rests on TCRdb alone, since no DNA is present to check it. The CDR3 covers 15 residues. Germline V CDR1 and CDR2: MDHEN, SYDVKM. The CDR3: CASSWDRVSGDEQYF.

CDR3 residues: CSVVHGSGELFF. The chain combines TRBV29-1 with TRBJ2-2. CDR1 and CDR2 from the germline V gene are SQVTM and ANQGSEA. This CDR3 is 12 amino acids long.

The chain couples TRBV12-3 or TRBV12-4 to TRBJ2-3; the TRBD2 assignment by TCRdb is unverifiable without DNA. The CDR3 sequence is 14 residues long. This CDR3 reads CASSFIASTDTQYF.

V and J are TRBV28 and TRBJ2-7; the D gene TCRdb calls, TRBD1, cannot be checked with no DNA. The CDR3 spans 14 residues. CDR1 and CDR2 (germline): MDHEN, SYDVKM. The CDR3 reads CASSSGQGLLEQYF.

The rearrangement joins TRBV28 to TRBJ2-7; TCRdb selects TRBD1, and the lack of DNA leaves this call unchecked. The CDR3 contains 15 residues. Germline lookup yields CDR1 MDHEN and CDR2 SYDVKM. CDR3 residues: CASSTPGSIGYEQYF.

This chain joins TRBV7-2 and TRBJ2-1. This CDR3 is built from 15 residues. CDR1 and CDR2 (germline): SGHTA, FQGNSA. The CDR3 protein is CASSLVATPNNEQFF.

CDR3 amino acids: CASSSGLAGGYNEQFF. The J gene is TRBJ2-1, the V gene TRBV6-2 or TRBV6-3; TCRdb's D gene call, TRBD2, goes unchecked for lack of DNA. CDR1 and CDR2 from the germline V gene are MNHEY and SVGEGT. This CDR3 region has 16 residues.

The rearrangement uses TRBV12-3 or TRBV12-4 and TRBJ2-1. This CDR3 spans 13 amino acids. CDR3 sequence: CASSLSAYNEQFF.

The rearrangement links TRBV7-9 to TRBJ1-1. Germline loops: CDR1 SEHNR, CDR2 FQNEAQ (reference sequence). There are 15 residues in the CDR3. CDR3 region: CASSLVPATNTEAFF.

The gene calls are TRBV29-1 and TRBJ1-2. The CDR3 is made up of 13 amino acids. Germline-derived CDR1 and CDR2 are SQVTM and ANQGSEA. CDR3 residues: CSVVEQDNYGYTF.

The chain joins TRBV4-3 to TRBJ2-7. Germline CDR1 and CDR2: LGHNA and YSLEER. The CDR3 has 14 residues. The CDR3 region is CASSLRISAYEQYF.

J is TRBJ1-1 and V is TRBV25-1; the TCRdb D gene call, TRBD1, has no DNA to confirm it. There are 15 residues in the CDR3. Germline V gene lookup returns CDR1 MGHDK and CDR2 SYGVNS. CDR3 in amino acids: CASSEFGQENTEAFF.

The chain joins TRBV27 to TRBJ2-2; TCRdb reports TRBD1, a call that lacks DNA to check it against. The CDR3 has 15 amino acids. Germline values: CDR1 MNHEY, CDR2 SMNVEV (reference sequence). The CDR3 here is CASSFGQGWTGELFF.

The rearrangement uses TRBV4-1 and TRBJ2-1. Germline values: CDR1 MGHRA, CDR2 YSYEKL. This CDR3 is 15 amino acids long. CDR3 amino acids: CASSQSTNRGNEQFF.

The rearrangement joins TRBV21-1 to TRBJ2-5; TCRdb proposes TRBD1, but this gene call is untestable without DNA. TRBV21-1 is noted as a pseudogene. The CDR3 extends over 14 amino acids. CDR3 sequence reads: CASSKAGAFWSQYF.